Presented here are 9 T cell receptor beta chains from one specimen sequenced in a study of cytomegalovirus exposure and HLA in healthy donors. Both 60 Vbeta primers and 13 Jbeta primers went into the PCR. The assay was immunoSEQ multiplex PCR, and TCRdb's table has in-frame clones only and misses some. The sample holds about 130,000 clones, about 80% seen once. The sample comprised PBMCs. These receptors all come from a man younger than 40 in good health and CMV-seropositive.

This clone appeared a single time. Here the CDR3 reads CASRTSYNEQFF. In DNA, the CDR3 is TGTGCCAGCAGAACTTCATACAATGAGCAGTTCTTC. The gene calls are TRBV6-5 and TRBJ2-1; D call uncertain. Germline V gives CDR1 MNHEY, CDR2 SVGAGI. The CDR3 runs 12 residues. The V end lost 6 bases, the J end lost 4 bases, and 7 bases lay between the germline ends.

CDR3 nucleotides: TGTGCCAGCCTTAGCCTCGGGACATATAATCAGCCCCAGCATTTT. Translated, it gives CASLSLGTYNQPQHF. This chain links TRBV6-5 with TRBJ1-5, with D perhaps matching TRBD1 (6 bases). This CDR3 is 15 amino acids long. V lost 8 bases, J lost 4 bases, and 18 bases lay in between. CDR1 is MNHEY, CDR2 SVGAGI, per germline.

The chain is built from TRBV9 and TRBJ2-1, with 7 bases lining up with TRBD2. Germline V CDR1 and CDR2: SGDLS, YYNGEE. The CDR3 has 13 residues. J lost 7 bases, V lost 3 bases, and 4 bases had no gene match. In DNA form, the CDR3 reads TGTGCCAGCAGCGAGGGACTAATGAATGAGCAGTTCTTC. Translation gives CASSEGLMNEQFF.

The chain combines TRBV6-5 with TRBJ1-2; no clear D. From germline, CDR1 is MNHEY and CDR2 SVGAGI. This CDR3 contains 13 residues. Trimming cost V 5 bases and J 4 bases, with 11 bases left between them. This CDR3 is CASSDEGAYGYTF. In DNA form, the CDR3 reads TGTGCCAGCAGTGATGAGGGTGCCTATGGCTACACCTTC.

The count of this clone is one. The chain combines TRBV7-8 with TRBJ2-1; D might be TRBD2 (6 bases). Germline CDR1 and CDR2: SGHVS and FQNEAQ. The germline V and J ends were trimmed by 0 bases and 7 bases, with 22 bases remaining between them. The length of the CDR3 is 18 residues. The CDR3 sequence is CASSLARRGPRIGNEQFF. CDR3 nucleotide sequence: TGTGCCAGCAGCTTAGCGAGGCGGGGCCCCAGAATAGGAAATGAGCAGTTCTTC.

V and J are TRBV19 and TRBJ2-7; 11 bases match TRBD1. This CDR3 region has 16 residues. V shed 6 bases, J shed 2 bases, and the junction held 9 bases outside the gene matches. Looked up from germline, CDR1 is LNHDA and CDR2 is SQIVND (reference sequence). CDR3: CASSSRGTGGAYEQYF. The DNA for the CDR3 is TGTGCCAGTAGCTCCCGTGGGACAGGGGGTGCCTACGAGCAGTACTTC. The variable domain in full, completed from reference TRBV19 and TRBJ2-7, reads DGGITQSPKYLFRKEGQNVTLSCEQNLNHDAMYWYRQDPGQGLRLIYYSQIVNDFQKGDIAEGYSVSREKKESFPLTVTSAQKNPTAFYLCASSSRGTGGAYEQYFGPGTRLTVT.

The rearrangement joins TRBV6-4 to TRBJ2-3, with D perhaps TRBD1 (6 bases). This CDR3 is 14 amino acids long. In germline, CDR1 is MRHNA, CDR2 SNTAGT. The V and J ends lost 6 bases and 2 bases respectively, with 12 bases between them. Here the CDR3 reads CASRENRATDTQYF. DNA for the CDR3: TGTGCCAGCAGGGAAAACAGGGCCACAGATACGCAGTATTTT.

This chain connects TRBV27 to TRBJ1-1; 7 bases map to TRBD1. This CDR3 spans 13 amino acids. Germline-derived CDR1 and CDR2 are MNHEY and SMNVEV (reference sequence). V shed 7 bases, J shed 3 bases, and the junction held 5 bases outside the gene matches. CDR3 loop: CASTTGAHTEAFF. CDR3 bases: TGTGCCAGCACCACAGGGGCGCACACTGAAGCTTTCTTT.

The chain joins TRBV5-1 to TRBJ1-4; 9 bases agree with TRBD1. Germline values: CDR1 SGHRS, CDR2 YFSETQ. Trimming cost V 4 bases and J 3 bases; bases outside gene matches: 4. The CDR3 is 15 amino acids. The CDR3 DNA reads as TGCGCCAGCAGCAAAGACAGGGGGGCTAATGAAAAACTGTTTTTT. It specifies CASSKDRGANEKLFF.